Sequencing of this TCR beta chain was carried out in a study of cytomegalovirus exposure and HLA in healthy donors. To note about this clone: No antigen is known for it.

The CDR3 sequence is 14 residues long. The V and J ends lost 2 bases and 3 bases respectively, with 7 bases between them. Germline CDR1 is MNHEY and CDR2 is SMNVEV (reference sequence). The study ran its PCR with 60 Vbeta and 13 Jbeta primers. Measured with immunoSEQ multiplex PCR; TCRdb has only the in-frame clones, and not every one. The sample yields 100,000 to 150,000 clones, approximately 87% seen once. General study results and limits: CMV antigen specificity of a few CMV-associated chains was confirmed in vitro. A later examination showed that TCR association rates differed by HLA locus, with DRB1 most and HLA-C fewest.

The chain has TRBV27 and TRBJ1-4; maybe TRBD1 (6 bases). The receptor's source is a man aged 18 to 30 in good health and CMV-seropositive. The sample comprised PBMCs. The DNA for the CDR3 is TGTGCCAGCAGTTTACCAGGGGCTAATGAAAAACTGTTTTTT. Translating it yields CASSLPGANEKLFF.